This T cell receptor beta chain was identified in a study of control samples from healthy donors and cancer patients. Germline-derived CDR1 and CDR2 are SNHLY and FYNNEI. The V end lost 7 bases, the J end lost 9 bases, and 22 bases lay between the germline ends. This CDR3 contains 15 residues. Clones were sequenced by immunoSEQ multiplex PCR, and TCRdb holds only the in-frame ones, with some missing. This table has roughly 99,000 clones, around 82% appearing once. The rearrangement links TRBV2 to TRBJ2-1; TRBD1 is a possible D gene (7 bases). The clonotype was recovered from a man aged 60 to 69 in good health. Source material: blood. CDR3 amino acids: CASTYDRSQGGEQFF. For the CDR3, the DNA is TGTGCCAGCACCTACGACCGATCTCAGGGGGGTGAGCAGTTCTTC.